This T cell receptor (beta chain) was obtained from a study of T cell responses to AZD1222 COVID-19 vaccine. The method was immunoSEQ multiplex PCR; TCRdb's version includes in-frame clones alone and lacks a portion of them. Of about 120,000 clones in the sample, around 92% are singletons; the top ten hold approximately 7.9%. Study observations and caveats: Clonal diversity was possibly underestimated; the donors were predominantly white British and more often female.

Concerning this clone itself: Its target is not known.

The V end was cut by 0 bases, the J end by 1 base, with 5 bases between. Germline CDR1 reads SGHRS; CDR2 reads YFSETQ. This CDR3 is built from 14 residues. This sequence was found in an adult who received the AZD1222 COVID-19 vaccine. The sample in question was peripheral blood, obtained 28 days after the second AZD1222 dose. The J gene is TRBJ1-5, the V gene TRBV5-1; no clear D. CDR3 in DNA: TGCGCCAGCAGCTTGGGTGAGAGCAATCAGCCCCAGCATTTT. Translated: CASSLGESNQPQHF.